Listed below are T cell receptor beta chains from one sample, sequenced in a study of persistence of HIV-infected CD4 T cells. Generated by immunoSEQ multiplex PCR, the TCRdb table keeps only in-frame clones and is missing some. The sample holds under 55,000 clones, roughly 90% seen once. Which antigens these TCRs recognize remains unknown. The sample here was CD4+ T cells sorted from PBMCs after 18-hour stimulation, taken from a patient who received antiretroviral therapy. These receptors came from an adult woman with HIV who was CMV-seropositive. Each CDR3 is given with its conserved first and last residue. D genes are given only for firm matches.

CASSQSWTVNTEAFF TGCGCCAGCAGCCAATCTTGGACAGTGAACACTGAAGCTTTCTTT NA TRBJ1-1 TRBV4-1
CATRQGALAKNIQYF TGTGCCACCAGACAGGGCGCCTTAGCCAAAAACATTCAGTACTTC NA TRBJ2-4 TRBV15
CASSRGGNQPQHF TGTGCCAGCAGCCGTGGGGGGAATCAGCCCCAGCATTTT NA TRBJ1-5 TRBV3-1/TRBV3-2
CASSSLGQGGSPLHF TGTGCCAGCAGTTCTCTCGGACAGGGAGGTTCACCCCTCCACTTT TRBD1 TRBJ1-6 TRBV27
CASSLWGDRRNTEAFF TGCGCCAGCAGCTTGTGGGGGGACAGGAGGAACACTGAAGCTTTCTTT TRBD1 TRBJ1-1 TRBV5-1
CASSPKGGEKLFF TGTGCCAGCAGCCCTAAGGGTGGTGAAAAACTGTTTTTT NA TRBJ1-4 TRBV7-9
CASSEWAGFSEKLFF TGTGCCAGCAGTGAATGGGCCGGGTTCAGTGAAAAACTGTTTTTT NA TRBJ1-4 TRBV2
CASSTLRGPSYNEQFF TGTGCCAGCAGCACATTGAGGGGCCCGTCCTACAATGAGCAGTTCTTC NA TRBJ2-1 TRBV11-2
CASSLEAGGRSLHF TGTGCCAGCAGCTTAGAGGCAGGGGGCCGGTCCCTCCACTTT TRBD1 TRBJ1-6 TRBV7-6
CASSLLASPYNEQFF TGTGCCAGCAGCCTCCTAGCTTCCCCGTACAATGAGCAGTTCTTC NA TRBJ2-1 TRBV11-3
CASSGQGPGNQPQHF TGTGCCAGCAGTGGCCAGGGCCCGGGCAATCAGCCCCAGCATTTT NA TRBJ1-5 TRBV7-3
CASGPGGAQPQHF TGTGCTAGTGGTCCTGGGGGGGCTCAGCCCCAGCATTTT NA TRBJ1-5 TRBV12-5
CASSEVGWEPQHF TGTGCCAGCAGTGAAGTGGGTTGGGAGCCCCAGCATTTT NA TRBJ1-5 TRBV6-1
CASRKVGSGNGYTF TGTGCCAGTCGAAAAGTCGGATCTGGTAACGGCTACACCTTC NA TRBJ1-2 TRBV19
CATSRDQWTVNQPQHF TGTGCCACCAGCAGAGATCAATGGACAGTAAATCAGCCCCAGCATTTT NA TRBJ1-5 TRBV15
CASTLDRNSPLHF TGCGCCAGCACCCTAGACAGGAATTCACCCCTCCACTTT NA TRBJ1-6 TRBV5-1